The 14 T cell receptor beta chains presented below share a single source sample, sequenced in a study of blood T cell repertoires in COVID-19 (dated by TCRdb to the early 2020s). The library was produced with the immunoSEQ multiplex PCR assay. TCRdb mirrors the immuneACCESS table, restricted to in-frame sequences. Some clones are absent from its copies; in checked studies, under half trace to an unresolved V gene, and the reason for the others is unknown. Present in this sample are 250,000 to 300,000 clones, 86% of which were seen just once. Around 12% of the sample is held by the ten biggest clonotypes. Sequencing was done on a sample of peripheral blood. The receptors shown here come from a woman between 25 and 40 years old with COVID-19, enrolled during active disease.

The chain combines TRBV2 with TRBJ1-5, with unresolved D. This CDR3 region has 13 residues. V dropped 3 bases and J dropped 0 bases, with 3 bases sitting between them. In germline, CDR1 is SNHLY, CDR2 FYNNEI. The CDR3 DNA sequence: TGTGCCAGCAGTGACCTTAGCAATCAGCCCCAGCATTTT. Translated: CASSDLSNQPQHF.

The chain uses TRBV6-5 and TRBJ1-1, with TRBD1 matching 7 bases. V gave up 11 bases and J gave up 7 bases; unmatched junction bases: 10. The CDR3 contains 12 residues. Germline assignment: CDR1 MNHEY and CDR2 SVGAGI. As DNA, the CDR3 is TGTGCCGGAGGGGGCGGACGTGATGAAGCTTTCTTT. Encoded protein: CAGGGGRDEAFF.

This rearrangement joins TRBV13 to TRBJ2-7; 9 bases agree with TRBD1. The length of the CDR3 is 14 residues. The ends lost 5 bases at V and 2 bases at J; junction bases unmatched: 4. Germline V gene sequence: CDR1 PRHDT, CDR2 FYEKMQ (reference sequence). The CDR3 coding sequence is TGTGCCAGCAGCACCCGGGACAGGGCCTACGAGCAGTACTTC. Its translation is CASSTRDRAYEQYF.

This clone has a handful of counts. CDR3 residues: CASSFGAGDYEQYF. CDR3 nucleotide sequence: TGTGCCAGCAGCTTCGGGGCGGGGGACTACGAGCAGTACTTC. This sequence joins TRBV5-4 and TRBJ2-7, with 7 positions matching TRBD2. CDR3 size: 14 residues. V trimming: 2 bases; J trimming: 3 bases; junction bases outside the gene matches: 5. CDR1 is SGHNT and CDR2 is YYREEE in the germline V gene (reference sequence). The variable domain in full, with the rest retrieved from reference TRBV5-4 and TRBJ2-7, is ETGVTQSPTHLIKTRGQQVTLRCSSQSGHNTVSWYQQALGQGPQFIFQYYREEENGRGNFPPRFSGLQFPNYSSELNVNALELDDSALYLCASSFGAGDYEQYFGPGTRLTVT.

The rearrangement joins TRBV30 to TRBJ1-6, with a possible D match to TRBD1 (6 bases). The CDR3 loop spans 13 amino acids. The ends were cut back, 0 bases at V and 10 bases at J, with 10 bases in the middle. Germline V lookup: CDR1 GTSNPN, CDR2 SVGIG (reference sequence). CDR3 nucleotide sequence: TGTGCCTGGAGTGTACAGGGTTCATCACCCCTCCACTTT. This sequence encodes CAWSVQGSSPLHF.

The chain combines TRBV5-1 with TRBJ2-7; 9 nucleotides align to TRBD1. The germline V gene encodes CDR1 SGHRS and CDR2 YFSETQ. The CDR3 spans 13 residues. V dropped 4 bases and J dropped 7; count of bases not matched to a gene: 6. The CDR3 bases are TGCGCCAGCAGCCACGGGACAGGGCGGGAGCAGTACTTC. Translated: CASSHGTGREQYF.

The chain has TRBV5-1 and TRBJ2-7; 8 bases map to TRBD1. There are 14 residues in the CDR3. The V and J ends lost 3 bases and 2 bases, in that order; junction bases with no gene match: 4. Germline V gene lookup returns CDR1 SGHRS and CDR2 YFSETQ. CDR3 amino acids: CASSWTGNAYEQYF. In DNA, the CDR3 is TGCGCCAGCAGCTGGACAGGGAACGCCTACGAGCAGTACTTC.

The CDR3 bases are TGCGCCAGCAGCCAAGGCGCAGGGACAGCCATGAACACTGAAGCTTTCTTT. This codes for CASSQGAGTAMNTEAFF. The chain employs TRBV4-1 and TRBJ1-1; 7 bases are shared with TRBD1. The V and J ends lost 1 base and 0 bases, in that order; junction bases with no gene match: 8. The CDR3 has 17 residues. The germline CDR1 and CDR2 sequences are MGHRA and YSYEKL.

The chain uses TRBV7-9 and TRBJ2-5, with 8 positions matching TRBD1. The CDR3 contains 13 residues. Per germline, CDR1 SEHNR and CDR2 FQNEAQ (reference sequence). Germline trimming cut 6 bases from V and 3 bases from J; bases unmatched to any gene: 3. The CDR3 nucleotides read TGTGCCAGCAGACCAGGGGGCGAAGAGACCCAGTACTTC. This codes for CASRPGGEETQYF.

The rearrangement uses TRBV5-6 and TRBJ1-2; no clear D gene. Trimming took 0 bases from V and 2 from J, leaving 8 bases between them. This CDR3 region has 14 residues. The germline V gene encodes CDR1 SGHDT and CDR2 YYEEEE. The DNA of the CDR3 is TGTGCCAGCAGCTTGGGGCTGGGCAACTATGGCTACACCTTC. Protein sequence: CASSLGLGNYGYTF.

This clone was observed a single time. V usage is TRBV6-5 and J usage is TRBJ1-2; weak D call: TRBD1 (6 bases). Germline V lookup: CDR1 MNHEY, CDR2 SVGAGI. V was pared by 7 bases and J by 4 bases, with 13 bases between. The CDR3 has 13 amino acids. This CDR3 is CASKETGVYGYTF. CDR3 bases: TGTGCCAGCAAGGAGACAGGCGTCTATGGCTACACCTTC.

This chain joins TRBV11-2 and TRBJ2-2; the D gene is possibly TRBD1 (6 bases). The ends were cut back, 8 bases at V and 3 bases at J, with 19 bases in the middle. CDR3 length equals 16 residues. Germline V lookup: CDR1 SGHAT, CDR2 FQNNGV. For the CDR3, the DNA is TGTGCCAGCGGAGCCTGGGGCAGGGGACACACCGGGGAGCTGTTTTTT. Its translation is CASGAWGRGHTGELFF.

The chain uses TRBV7-2 and TRBJ1-4; D uncertain. Germline CDR1 is SGHTA and CDR2 is FQGNSA. The CDR3 extends over 15 amino acids. V lost 5 bases, J lost 3 bases, and 13 bases lay in between. CDR3 sequence (DNA): TGTGCCAGCAGCCCCAGGACTGCCTCTAATGAAAAACTGTTTTTT. This codes for CASSPRTASNEKLFF.

The chain links TRBV29-1 to TRBJ1-2, with TRBD1 matching 8 bases. With V trimmed by 4 bases and J by 3 bases, 13 bases remained unmatched. Germline CDR1 and CDR2: SQVTM and ANQGSEA. The CDR3 spans 16 residues. The CDR3: CSVVTWRDRSDYGYTF. The CDR3 DNA sequence: TGCAGCGTTGTCACGTGGCGGGACAGGAGCGACTATGGCTACACCTTC.